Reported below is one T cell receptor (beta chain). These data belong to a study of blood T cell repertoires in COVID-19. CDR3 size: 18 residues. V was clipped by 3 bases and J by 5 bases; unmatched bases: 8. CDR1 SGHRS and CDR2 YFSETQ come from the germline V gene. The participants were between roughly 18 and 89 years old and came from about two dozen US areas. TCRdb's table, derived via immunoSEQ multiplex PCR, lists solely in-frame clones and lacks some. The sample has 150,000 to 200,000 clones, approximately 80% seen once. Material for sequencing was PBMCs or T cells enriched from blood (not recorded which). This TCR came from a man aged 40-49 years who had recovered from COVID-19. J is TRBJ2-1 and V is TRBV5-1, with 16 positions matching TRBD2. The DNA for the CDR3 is TGCGCCAGCAGCTCGGGACTAGCGGGGGGGCCTTTTCACAATGAGCAGTTCTTC. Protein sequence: CASSSGLAGGPFHNEQFF.